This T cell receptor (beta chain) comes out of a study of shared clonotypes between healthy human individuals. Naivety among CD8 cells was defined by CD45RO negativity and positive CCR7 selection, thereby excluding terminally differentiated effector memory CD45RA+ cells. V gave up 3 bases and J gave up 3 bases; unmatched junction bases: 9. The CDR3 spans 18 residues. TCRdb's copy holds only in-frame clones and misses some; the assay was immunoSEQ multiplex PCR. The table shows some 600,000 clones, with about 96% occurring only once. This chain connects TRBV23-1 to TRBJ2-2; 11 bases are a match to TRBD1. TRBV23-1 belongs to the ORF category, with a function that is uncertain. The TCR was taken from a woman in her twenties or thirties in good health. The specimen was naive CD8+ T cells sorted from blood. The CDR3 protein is CASSHRGQGVPYTGELFF. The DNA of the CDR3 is TGCGCCAGCAGTCATAGGGGACAGGGGGTCCCGTACACCGGGGAGCTGTTTTTT.